The rows below give T cell receptor beta chains drawn from one sample of a study of vaccination effects on CD4 cells after COVID-19. No antigens are known for them. Clones were read by immunoSEQ multiplex PCR, and TCRdb kept only the in-frame ones, dropping some. In the table there are 14,000 or so clones, roughly 78% of which are singletons. The sequencing used CD4+ T cells from PBMCs cultured with HCoV-NL63 spike peptides, collected after COVID-19 vaccination. These receptors were collected from a human donor who had a prior SARS-CoV-2 infection. The CDR3 runs from the conserved cysteine through the conserved F or W. Fields, in order: clone size, D gene, J gene, V gene, CDR3 protein, CDR3 DNA. A D gene is named only where the DNA matches it firmly. Where a row states a size, it is once, few, many or the class of an expanded clone; other rows omit it.

size: once
D: .
J: TRBJ1-1
V: TRBV15
CDR3: CATRLGRVNTEAFF
DNA: TGTGCCACCAGATTGGGACGGGTGAACACTGAAGCTTTCTTT

size: .
D: .
J: TRBJ1-2
V: TRBV11-2
CDR3: CASSLESVTNFYTF
DNA: TGTGCCAGCAGCTTAGAGTCGGTGACAAATTTCTACACCTTC

size: .
D: .
J: TRBJ1-4
V: TRBV6-5
CDR3: CASSFQQGNEKLFF
DNA: TGTGCCAGCAGTTTTCAACAGGGTAATGAAAAACTGTTTTTT

size: .
D: .
J: TRBJ2-1
V: TRBV7-2
CDR3: CASSVERYHNEQFF
DNA: TGTGCCAGCAGCGTCGAGCGGTACCACAATGAGCAGTTCTTC

size: once
D: TRBD1
J: TRBJ1-6
V: TRBV30
CDR3: CAWRGFRTGVYNSPLHF
DNA: TGTGCCTGGAGGGGATTTCGGACAGGAGTCTATAATTCACCCCTCCACTTT

size: few
D: .
J: TRBJ2-1
V: TRBV4-2
CDR3: CASSQDFTAGYNEQFF
DNA: TGTGCCAGCAGCCAAGATTTCACCGCCGGGTACAATGAGCAGTTCTTC

size: .
D: TRBD1
J: TRBJ2-3
V: TRBV9
CDR3: CASSTGGWSTDTQYF
DNA: TGTGCCAGCAGCACAGGGGGTTGGAGCACAGATACGCAGTATTTT

size: large
D: .
J: TRBJ2-7
V: TRBV30
CDR3: CASQSGGYEQYF
DNA: TGTGCATCCCAATCGGGCGGCTACGAGCAGTACTTC

size: few
D: TRBD2
J: TRBJ2-1
V: TRBV7-3
CDR3: CASSPGLAGANEQFF
DNA: TGTGCCAGCAGCCCCGGACTAGCAGGGGCCAATGAGCAGTTCTTC

size: .
D: TRBD1
J: TRBJ2-5
V: TRBV5-4
CDR3: CASSYRQGGVETQYF
DNA: TGTGCCAGCAGCTACCGACAGGGGGGGGTAGAGACCCAGTACTTC

size: .
D: TRBD2
J: TRBJ2-2
V: TRBV7-2
CDR3: CASSLSISGRVTGELFF
DNA: TGTGCCAGCAGCTTATCGATTAGCGGGAGAGTTACCGGGGAGCTGTTTTTT

size: .
D: TRBD2
J: TRBJ2-5
V: TRBV5-1
CDR3: CASSLRTSGRGYQETQYF
DNA: TGCGCCAGCAGCTTGCGGACTAGCGGGAGGGGGTACCAAGAGACCCAGTACTTC

size: .
D: TRBD2
J: TRBJ2-1
V: TRBV5-1
CDR3: CASSSSGTPFREQFF
DNA: TGCGCCAGCAGCTCTAGCGGGACCCCCTTTAGGGAGCAGTTCTTC

size: .
D: .
J: TRBJ2-7
V: TRBV4-3
CDR3: CASSQDGSALGEQYF
DNA: TGCGCCAGCAGCCAAGACGGATCCGCGCTGGGCGAGCAGTACTTC

size: .
D: TRBD1
J: TRBJ1-1
V: TRBV4-2
CDR3: CASSHLDREDTEAFF
DNA: TGTGCCAGCAGCCATCTGGACAGGGAGGACACTGAAGCTTTCTTT

size: once
D: TRBD2
J: TRBJ2-7
V: TRBV19
CDR3: CASSIGGGPYEQYF
DNA: TGTGCCAGTAGTATTGGCGGGGGACCCTACGAGCAGTACTTC

size: .
D: .
J: TRBJ2-1
V: TRBV9
CDR3: CASSVVGSRTVGANEQFF
DNA: TGTGCCAGCAGCGTAGTTGGGTCGCGGACAGTTGGGGCCAATGAGCAGTTCTTC

size: .
D: TRBD1
J: TRBJ1-2
V: TRBV5-1
CDR3: CASSSGTASGYGYTF
DNA: TGCGCCAGCAGTTCCGGGACAGCGTCAGGCTATGGCTACACCTTC

size: .
D: TRBD2
J: TRBJ2-3
V: TRBV7-9
CDR3: CASSLVAGGSSDTQYF
DNA: TGTGCCAGCAGCTTAGTGGCTGGCGGGAGTTCAGATACGCAGTATTTT

size: few
D: TRBD1
J: TRBJ1-4
V: TRBV11-3
CDR3: CASSKGQGSGEKLFF
DNA: TGTGCCAGCAGCAAGGGACAGGGGTCGGGTGAAAAACTGTTTTTT

size: .
D: TRBD2
J: TRBJ2-1
V: TRBV27
CDR3: CASSSLAGKSSYNEQFF
DNA: TGTGCCAGCAGTAGCCTAGCGGGGAAGAGCTCCTACAATGAGCAGTTCTTC

size: .
D: TRBD2
J: TRBJ2-5
V: TRBV19
CDR3: CASSISSGGIQETQYF
DNA: TGTGCCAGTAGTATCTCTAGCGGGGGGATCCAAGAGACCCAGTACTTC

size: .
D: .
J: TRBJ1-5
V: TRBV2
CDR3: CASSVEGGQPQHF
DNA: TGTGCCAGCAGTGTCGAGGGCGGGCAGCCCCAGCATTTT

size: .
D: .
J: TRBJ1-2
V: TRBV5-3
CDR3: CARSLAFDDRGCRRRGCYGYTF
DNA: TGTGCCAGAAGCTTGGCCTTTGATGATCGAGGGTGCAGGAGACGGGGTTGCTATGGCTACACCTTC

size: .
D: .
J: TRBJ2-3
V: TRBV28
CDR3: CASSPNRGGSTDTQYF
DNA: TGTGCCAGCAGTCCCAATAGGGGCGGTAGCACAGATACGCAGTATTTT

size: .
D: TRBD1
J: TRBJ1-1
V: TRBV9
CDR3: CASSNRDRDTEAFF
DNA: TGTGCCAGCAGCAACCGGGACAGGGACACTGAAGCTTTCTTT

size: once
D: .
J: TRBJ1-2
V: TRBV18
CDR3: CASSPGGAIAYGYTF
DNA: TGTGCCAGCTCACCGGGGGGCGCGATCGCTTATGGCTACACCTTC

size: .
D: TRBD1
J: TRBJ1-2
V: TRBV2
CDR3: CASTRDRNYGYTF
DNA: TGTGCCAGCACCCGGGACAGAAACTATGGCTACACCTTC

size: .
D: .
J: TRBJ1-4
V: TRBV10-3
CDR3: CAISEGPSRPLQKGEKLFF
DNA: TGTGCCATCAGTGAAGGGCCCTCTCGCCCCCTTCAGAAGGGAGAAAAACTGTTTTTT

size: .
D: .
J: TRBJ2-7
V: TRBV7-8
CDR3: CASSLVGGSATTEQYF
DNA: TGTGCCAGCAGCTTAGTTGGCGGTAGTGCTACTACCGAGCAGTACTTC

size: .
D: TRBD2
J: TRBJ2-3
V: TRBV29-1
CDR3: CSVDGERETTDTQYF
DNA: TGCAGCGTTGACGGTGAGCGGGAGACAACAGATACGCAGTATTTT

size: .
D: TRBD2
J: TRBJ2-1
V: TRBV5-1
CDR3: CASIPGTSGLSEQFF
DNA: TGCGCCAGCATCCCCGGGACTAGCGGTCTGAGTGAGCAGTTCTTC

size: .
D: .
J: TRBJ2-5
V: TRBV12-5
CDR3: CASGHPGETQYF
DNA: TGTGCTAGTGGGCACCCTGGGGAGACCCAGTACTTC

size: .
D: .
J: TRBJ2-7
V: TRBV18
CDR3: CASSPGSRERFEQYF
DNA: TGTGCCAGCTCACCCGGGTCACGGGAGCGTTTTGAGCAGTACTTC

size: .
D: .
J: TRBJ2-1
V: TRBV25-1
CDR3: CASSDTYNEQFF
DNA: TGTGCCAGCAGTGACACCTACAATGAGCAGTTCTTC

size: .
D: TRBD1
J: TRBJ1-5
V: TRBV6-2/TRBV6-3
CDR3: CASSPLSEGASQPQHF
DNA: TGTGCCAGCAGCCCTTTGTCAGAGGGGGCAAGTCAGCCCCAGCATTTT

size: .
D: .
J: TRBJ1-1
V: TRBV29-1
CDR3: CSVAAGTNTEAFF
DNA: TGCAGCGTGGCCGCCGGGACAAACACTGAAGCTTTCTTT

size: .
D: .
J: TRBJ2-1
V: TRBV18
CDR3: CASSPTGSAYNEQFF
DNA: TGTGCCAGCTCCCCAACCGGGAGCGCCTACAATGAGCAGTTCTTC

size: few
D: TRBD2
J: TRBJ2-1
V: TRBV14
CDR3: CASSQGPAGESEQFF
DNA: TGTGCCAGCAGCCAAGGCCCAGCGGGAGAGAGTGAGCAGTTCTTC

size: .
D: TRBD1
J: TRBJ2-7
V: TRBV5-6
CDR3: CASSLIGQGTYEQYF
DNA: TGTGCCAGCAGCTTAATAGGACAGGGGACCTACGAGCAGTACTTC

size: .
D: TRBD1
J: TRBJ2-3
V: TRBV2
CDR3: CASSAQGEDTQYF
DNA: TGTGCCAGCAGCGCTCAGGGGGAAGATACGCAGTATTTT

size: .
D: TRBD1
J: TRBJ1-1
V: TRBV2
CDR3: CASSEAGGGEAFF
DNA: TGTGCCAGCAGTGAAGCAGGGGGCGGTGAAGCTTTCTTT

size: .
D: TRBD1
J: TRBJ1-4
V: TRBV30
CDR3: CAWNRDRDEKLFF
DNA: TGTGCCTGGAACCGGGACAGGGACGAAAAACTGTTTTTT

size: once
D: TRBD1
J: TRBJ1-2
V: TRBV9
CDR3: CASSGHRGGEDSSGYTF
DNA: TGTGCCAGCAGCGGCCACAGGGGAGGTGAGGATAGTAGTGGCTACACCTTC

size: once
D: TRBD2
J: TRBJ2-7
V: TRBV2
CDR3: CASSEAGGEYF
DNA: TGTGCCAGCAGTGAAGCGGGGGGGGAGTACTTC

size: .
D: .
J: TRBJ1-1
V: TRBV5-1
CDR3: CASSFTTATEAFF
DNA: TGCGCCAGCAGCTTTACTACAGCTACTGAAGCTTTCTTT

size: few
D: TRBD2
J: TRBJ2-7
V: TRBV6-5
CDR3: CASSYQGTSGPYEQYF
DNA: TGTGCCAGCAGTTACCAGGGGACTAGCGGACCTTACGAGCAGTACTTC

size: .
D: .
J: TRBJ1-2
V: TRBV10-3
CDR3: CAISADDFYGYTF
DNA: TGTGCCATCAGTGCGGACGACTTCTATGGCTACACCTTC

size: .
D: .
J: TRBJ2-1
V: TRBV5-1
CDR3: CASSLAPPRSDNNEQFF
DNA: TGCGCCAGCAGCTTGGCCCCTCCTCGGAGCGACAACAATGAGCAGTTCTTC